Each of the 31 T cell receptor beta chains below was sequenced from the same sample in a study of CD8 T cells in ankylosing spondylitis. TCRdb independently ran MiXCR on the 5' RACE reads; one entry per CDR3 protein. The sample gives 200,000 to 250,000 distinct CDR3 sequences, around 10% of which show up once; around 7% is in the top ten. Material: blood, either unsorted or a sorted T cell fraction (not recorded which). These receptors were collected from a male donor with ankylosing spondylitis or in good health (not recorded which).

J is TRBJ2-7 and V is TRBV20-1; D may match TRBD1 or TRBD2 (5 bases each). Germline loops: CDR1 DFQATT, CDR2 SNEGSKA (reference sequence). This CDR3 has 14 amino acids. V was shortened by 1 base and J by 5 bases, with 15 bases between the two germline ends. CDR3: CSARGDRVLDEQYF. The CDR3 DNA sequence: TGCAGTGCTAGAGGGGACCGAGTCCTCGACGAGCAGTACTTC.

Many counts were recorded for this clonotype. The gene calls are TRBV12-3 or TRBV12-4 and TRBJ2-3, with TRBD2 matching over 12 bases. The CDR3 loop spans 16 amino acids. Trimming at V came to 5 bases and at J to 3 bases, leaving 6 bases not matched to a gene. The DNA of the CDR3 is TGTGCCAGCAGTCCCAGACTAGCGGGAGCAACAGATACGCAGTATTTT. It codes for CASSPRLAGATDTQYF.

This clonotype was found many times. The chain has TRBV20-1 and TRBJ2-3, with D possibly matching TRBD2 (6 bases). CDR1 DFQATT and CDR2 SNEGSKA come from the germline V gene (reference sequence). The CDR3 spans 16 residues. V dropped 0 bases and J dropped 1 base, with 14 bases sitting between them. The CDR3, as DNA: TGCAGTGCTAGAGAGGTTCGGGGGTGGGGCACAGATACGCAGTATTTT. Its translation: CSAREVRGWGTDTQYF.

This clonotype was found many times. The J gene is TRBJ2-5, the V gene TRBV12-3 or TRBV12-4; D is undetermined. V lost 5 bases to trimming and J lost 4 bases, with 8 bases between them. The CDR3 is made up of 12 amino acids. The CDR3 sequence is CASSQPAETQYF. The CDR3 DNA reads TGTGCCAGCAGTCAGCCAGCAGAGACCCAGTACTTC.

This clonotype was observed at least ten times. The chain combines TRBV5-1 with TRBJ2-2; possibly TRBD1 for D (6 bases). CDR3 length: 13 residues. V lost 0 bases and J 9 bases, leaving 9 bases between the germline ends. The V gene's germline CDR1 is SGHRS and CDR2 YFSETQ. CDR3: CASSLETGRELFF. CDR3 nucleotides: TGCGCCAGCAGCTTGGAGACAGGCCGGGAGCTGTTTTTT.

This clonotype was seen a few times. At one end, the junction sequence differs from germline, possibly due to a read error. This chain links TRBV3-1 with TRBJ1-5, with a possible D match to TRBD1 (5 bases). The CDR3 runs 18 residues. The germline gives CDR1 LGHDT, CDR2 YNNKEL (reference sequence). This CDR3 reads CACSQFSDRGGVHQPQHF. CDR3 in DNA: TGTGCCTGCAGCCAGTTCTCGGATAGGGGAGGAGTACATCAGCCCCAGCATTTT.

This clonotype showed up many times. The DNA for the CDR3 is TGCGCCAGCTATCTCGGGACTAGCGGGGGTCGTTTAAATGAGCAGTTCTTC. Translated: CASYLGTSGGRLNEQFF. The chain uses TRBV5-1 and TRBJ2-1, with 14 nucleotides matching TRBD2. Germline CDR1 is SGHRS and CDR2 is YFSETQ. The CDR3 contains 17 residues. Trimming took 7 bases from V and 7 from J; bases not matched to a gene: 13.

This clonotype occurred many times. The rearrangement uses TRBV5-1 and TRBJ2-7; D is perhaps TRBD2 (6 bases). V lost 0 bases, J lost 3 bases, and 16 bases lay in between. In germline, CDR1 is SGHRS, CDR2 YFSETQ. There are 16 residues in the CDR3. The CDR3: CASSLDGLNEGYEQYF. The DNA of the CDR3 is TGCGCCAGCAGCTTGGACGGACTAAATGAGGGCTACGAGCAGTACTTC.

This clonotype was observed many times. The V gene is TRBV10-3, the J gene TRBJ2-7; tentatively, D is TRBD1 or TRBD2 (6 bases each). Trimming took off 3 bases at V and 0 bases at J, with 21 bases between the two ends. From germline, CDR1 is ENHRY and CDR2 SYGVKD. The CDR3 length is 18 residues. In DNA form, the CDR3 reads TGTGCCATCAGTGACCTCAATGGGGGCGGACTATTCTCCTACGAGCAGTACTTC. This translates into CAISDLNGGGLFSYEQYF.

This clonotype has ten or more counts. The chain couples TRBV5-1 to TRBJ2-6, with D perhaps TRBD2 (5 bases). This CDR3 has 14 residues. V lost 6 bases to trimming and J lost 0 bases, with 7 bases between them. Per the germline V gene, CDR1 is SGHRS and CDR2 is YFSETQ. The chain's CDR3 is CASIEGSGANVLTF. CDR3 in DNA: TGCGCCAGCATCGAGGGCTCTGGGGCCAACGTCCTGACTTTC.

This clonotype was picked up many times. The CDR3 bases are TGTGCCACCAGCAGAGATCGACTAGCGGGAGGTCTGGGGGCGCAGTTCTTC. Translated, it gives CATSRDRLAGGLGAQFF. The chain recombines TRBV15 with TRBJ2-1; 13 bases line up with TRBD2. This CDR3 has 17 residues. Trimming took 0 bases from V and 12 from J; bases not matched to a gene: 11. Germline loops: CDR1 LNHNV, CDR2 YYDKDF (reference sequence).

This clonotype came up many times. CDR3 nucleotides: TGTGCCACCAGCAGAGGGACTAGCGGACCCTACAATGAGCAGTTCTTC. As protein: CATSRGTSGPYNEQFF. J is TRBJ2-1 and V is TRBV15; 10 nucleotides align to TRBD2. Germline V CDR1 and CDR2: LNHNV, YYDKDF (reference sequence). Trimming removed 1 base from V and 2 bases from J; junction bases left unmatched: 2. This CDR3 has 16 residues.

This clonotype was detected ten times or more. The genes are TRBV25-1 and TRBJ2-1; 9 bases match TRBD2. The CDR3 runs to 15 residues. From germline, CDR1 is MGHDK and CDR2 SYGVNS. With 7 bases clipped from V and 6 bases from J, the junction kept 10 bases outside the gene matches. The CDR3 nucleotides read TGTGCCAGCAAGGGATCGGATAGCGGGAGCAATGAGCAGTTCTTC. It yields the protein CASKGSDSGSNEQFF.

This clonotype was observed at least ten times. This chain uses TRBV5-1 with TRBJ1-1; 7 bases are a match to TRBD1. The CDR3 is made up of 15 amino acids. The trim removed 1 base at V and 1 base at J, leaving 4 bases unmatched. CDR1 SGHRS and CDR2 YFSETQ come from the germline V gene. The DNA for the CDR3 is TGCGCCAGCAGCTTGTTTGGACAGGAGAACACTGAAGCTTTCTTT. Translating it yields CASSLFGQENTEAFF.

In its sample, this clonotype was seen many times. The rearrangement joins TRBV27 to TRBJ2-3; D unresolved. Germline-derived CDR1 and CDR2 are MNHEY and SMNVEV (reference sequence). This CDR3 comprises 14 residues. Between the trimmed V and J ends, which lost 4 bases and 0 bases, there was a span of 8 bases. The CDR3 nucleotides read TGTGCCAGCAGTTCGCACTCTAGCACAGATACGCAGTATTTT. This translates into CASSSHSSTDTQYF.

This clonotype has a count of ten or more. V and J are TRBV12-3 or TRBV12-4 and TRBJ2-7; 9 nucleotides line up with TRBD1. Unmatched junction bases numbered 11, after V lost 6 bases and J lost 5 bases. The CDR3 extends over 15 amino acids. CDR3: CASSKPDRGEHEQYF. DNA for the CDR3: TGTGCCAGCAGCAAACCGGACAGGGGCGAGCACGAGCAGTACTTC.

The gene calls are TRBV9 and TRBJ2-7; 8 bases map to TRBD1. In germline, CDR1 is SGDLS, CDR2 YYNGEE. Losses at the gene ends were 0 bases for V and 4 bases for J; bases not matched to a gene: 6. The CDR3 has 15 residues. The CDR3: CASSVAGDRSYEQYF. The DNA for the CDR3 is TGTGCCAGCAGCGTAGCTGGGGACAGGAGTTACGAGCAGTACTTC.

In its sample, this clonotype was seen many times. The chain has TRBV9 and TRBJ2-1; possibly TRBD1 or TRBD2 for D (5 bases each). V was pared by 3 bases and J by 9 bases, with 16 bases between. CDR3 length: 14 amino acids. Germline V gene lookup returns CDR1 SGDLS and CDR2 YYNGEE. Written as DNA, the CDR3 is TGTGCCAGCAGCGCGTCGTGGGAGCAGGGTGAGCAGTTCTTC. Amino acids: CASSASWEQGEQFF.

This clonotype was observed at least ten times. In nucleotides, the CDR3 is TGCAGCGTCTTAAGGCTAGCGGGCCCCTCCTACGAGCAGTACTTC. Residues: CSVLRLAGPSYEQYF. This chain uses TRBV29-1 with TRBJ2-7; the match to TRBD2 covers 8 bases. Unmatched junction bases numbered 10, after V lost 6 bases and J lost 0 bases. The CDR3 has 15 amino acids. Germline values: CDR1 SQVTM, CDR2 ANQGSEA.

This clonotype was seen repeatedly, ten times or more. This sequence joins TRBV12-3 or TRBV12-4 and TRBJ2-1, with 8 bases identical to TRBD2. J gave up 3 bases and V 5 bases, and 6 bases lay outside the gene matches. There are 15 residues in the CDR3. The CDR3 loop is CASSRRTSGYNEQFF. The CDR3 bases are TGTGCCAGCAGTCGTCGCACTAGCGGCTACAATGAGCAGTTCTTC.

This clonotype was found many times. The chain couples TRBV25-1 to TRBJ2-1; D gene ambiguous. Looked up from germline, CDR1 is MGHDK and CDR2 is SYGVNS. The CDR3 runs to 12 residues. The V and J ends lost 5 bases and 8 bases respectively, with 10 bases between them. The CDR3 bases are TGTGCCAGCAGTCGTGTTAGGGATGAGCAGTTCTTC. This sequence encodes CASSRVRDEQFF.

Only a few counts were recorded for this clonotype. CDR3 sequence (DNA): TGTGCCATCAGTGACAGCCTAGCGGGAGTGGGTAATGAGCAGTTCTTC. It specifies CAISDSLAGVGNEQFF. The chain joins TRBV10-3 to TRBJ2-1, with 10 positions matching TRBD2. The CDR3 extends over 16 amino acids. Germline values: CDR1 ENHRY, CDR2 SYGVKD. V was pared by 3 bases and J by 7 bases, with 9 bases of the junction left unmatched.

The V call is TRBV7-9, the J call TRBJ1-3; perhaps TRBD1 as D (6 bases). The CDR3 runs to 16 residues. Per the germline V gene, CDR1 is SEHNR and CDR2 is FQNEAQ (reference sequence). Trimming stripped 0 bases from V and 1 base from J, with 10 bases between. CDR3 amino acids: CASSLARGTSGNTIYF. CDR3 in DNA: TGTGCCAGCAGCTTAGCCAGGGGAACTTCTGGAAACACCATATATTTT. Based on the CDR3 plus reference TRBV7-9 and TRBJ1-3, the full variable domain is DTGVSQNPRHKITKRGQNVTFRCDPISEHNRLYWYRQTLGQGPEFLTYFQNEAQLEKSRLLSDRFSAERPKGSFSTLEIQRTEQGDSAMYLCASSLARGTSGNTIYFGEGSWLTVV.

The chain is built from TRBV28 and TRBJ2-3; no clear D. From germline, CDR1 is MDHEN and CDR2 SYDVKM. The CDR3 extends over 13 amino acids. V was cut by 1 base and J by 3 bases, with 5 bases left in between. The CDR3 nucleotides read TGTGCCAGCAGTTTATCCCAGACAGATACGCAGTATTTT. Translating gives CASSLSQTDTQYF. Variable domain in full (rest from reference TRBV28 and TRBJ2-3): DVKVTQSSRYLVKRTGEKVFLECVQDMDHENMFWYRQDPGLGLRLIYFSYDVKMKEKGDIPEGYSVSREKKERFSLILESASTNQTSMYLCASSLSQTDTQYFGPGTRLTVL.

The rearrangement uses TRBV28 and TRBJ2-7; no clear D gene. The V and J ends lost 6 bases and 4 bases respectively, with 19 bases between them. This CDR3 is 15 amino acids long. The germline V gene encodes CDR1 MDHEN and CDR2 SYDVKM. DNA for the CDR3: TGTGCCAGCAGCAAACAAAACCGTCCCAATTACGAGCAGTACTTC. It yields the protein CASSKQNRPNYEQYF.

In this sample, this clonotype turned up many times. The gene calls are TRBV3-1 and TRBJ2-7; D not resolved. The CDR3 length is 12 residues. Germline CDR1 and CDR2: LGHDT and YNNKEL (reference sequence). The V end lost 1 base, the J end lost 4 bases, and 5 bases lay between the germline ends. The CDR3 protein is CASSQGPYEQYF. CDR3 coding DNA: TGTGCCAGCAGCCAAGGTCCTTACGAGCAGTACTTC.

This clonotype has just a few counts. The J gene is TRBJ2-7, the V gene TRBV18, with a tentative D call TRBD1 (5 bases). Germline-derived CDR1 and CDR2 are KGHSH and LQKENI. The germline V and J ends were trimmed by 3 bases and 6 bases, with 12 bases remaining between them. The CDR3 runs 13 residues. CDR3 coding DNA: TGTGCCAGCTCACCGACAGAACTCGGCGAGCAGTACTTC. Amino acid sequence: CASSPTELGEQYF.

The rearrangement joins TRBV4-2 to TRBJ2-1; perhaps TRBD1 as D (6 bases). The germline V gene encodes CDR1 LGHNA and CDR2 YNFKEQ. The V gene lost 3 bases and the J gene lost 1 base, with 7 bases spanning the gap. The CDR3 is 14 residues long. The CDR3 spells CASSQGASYNEQFF. The CDR3 DNA reads as TGTGCCAGCAGCCAGGGGGCATCCTACAATGAGCAGTTCTTC.

About this clonotype: This sequence may be a read error, since a much larger clone differs from it by one base. The chain joins TRBV12-5 to TRBJ1-2, with D hard to call. This CDR3 contains 15 residues. Between the trimmed V and J ends, which lost 6 bases and 3 bases, there was a span of 17 bases. Germline CDR1 is LGHNT and CDR2 is FRNRAP. CDR3 coding DNA: TGTGCTAGTGGCCCATCTCCGGTGGCTTACTATGGCTACACCTTC. Translated, it gives CASGPSPVAYYGYTF.

This clonotype came up once. This rearrangement joins TRBV7-9 to TRBJ2-1; D gene unclear. CDR1 and CDR2 (germline): SEHNR, FQNEAQ (reference sequence). CDR3 size: 13 residues. V lost 2 bases to trimming and J lost 14 bases, with 16 bases between them. CDR3 residues: CASSLNSQPREFF. The CDR3 region has the DNA TGTGCCAGCAGCTTAAATTCCCAGCCTAGGGAGTTCTTC.

This clonotype was seen repeatedly, ten times or more. The rearrangement links TRBV5-1 to TRBJ2-7; 10 bases are a match to TRBD2. CDR3 length: 18 amino acids. V was clipped by 2 bases and J by 0 bases; unmatched bases: 11. CDR1 and CDR2 (germline): SGHRS, YFSETQ. For the CDR3, the DNA is TGCGCCAGCAGCTTCGGAGGCGAACTAGCGGGATACTCCTACGAGCAGTACTTC. Amino acid sequence: CASSFGGELAGYSYEQYF.